This T cell receptor beta chain was sequenced during a study of T cells after yellow fever vaccination. The CDR3 covers 15 residues. CDR1 SGHRS and CDR2 YFSETQ come from the germline V gene. V dropped 4 bases and J dropped 5; count of bases not matched to a gene: 6. A single record per CDR3 protein comes from TCRdb applying MiXCR to the 5' RACE reads. The sample has more than 25,000 distinct CDR3 sequences, 5.5% to 8% seen once. There are a few counts of this clonotype. This TCR derives from a young man who received the YFV17D yellow fever vaccine. The gene calls are TRBV5-1 and TRBJ2-1; 10 bases are a match to TRBD2. Sample: PBMCs, either bulk or a sorted T-cell subset (CD4+, CD8+, memory, or dextramer-sorted; not recorded which), taken on the day of the yellow fever booster vaccination. This CDR3 is CASSKGTSANNEQFF. The CDR3 DNA reads TGCGCCAGCAGCAAAGGGACTAGCGCAAACAATGAGCAGTTCTTC.